This T cell receptor beta chain was recovered during a study of cytotoxic CD8 clonotypes in ibrutinib-treated CLL. Study-wide points: Public clonotypes proved infrequent, and on treatment they shrank or remained steady.

A remark on this clone: Its antigen is still unknown.

This CDR3 is built from 12 residues. V lost 8 bases to trimming and J lost 5 bases, with 9 bases between them. Looked up from germline, CDR1 is KGHSH and CDR2 is LQKENI. Investigators sought sequencing depths of between 1 in 200,000 and 1 in 1 million T cells. Clones were read by immunoSEQ multiplex PCR, and TCRdb kept only the in-frame ones, dropping some. The sample has 270,000 or so clones, more than 70% seen once. The clonotype originates from a human donor with chronic lymphocytic leukemia. The chain combines TRBV18 with TRBJ2-2; unclear D gene. The starting material was PBMCs, obtained at disease progression, from a patient treated with ibrutinib. The CDR3 protein is CASITTTGELFF. The CDR3 region has the DNA TGTGCCAGCATCACCACAACCGGGGAGCTGTTTTTT.